The next 30 T cell receptor beta chains were all read from a single sample in a study of blood T cells in healthy people across ages (dated by TCRdb to about 2015). The receptor library was made with 5' RACE. The instrument was an Illumina HiSeq 2500. A second PCR of about 6 to 11 cycles was performed with a sample-barcoded 5' primer and a J-beta primer mix. TCRdb itself trimmed the public reads at Q25 with fastp, ran MiXCR and retained productive beta chains. Identical CDR3 protein sequences are pooled into one entry, listed with their most common genes and DNA. For this sample there are approximately 1,000,000 distinct CDR3 sequences; more than 30% appear just once. Around 14% of the sample belongs to the ten largest clones. Sequenced input: blood. These receptors all stem from a man younger than 35 in good health.

This clonotype was recorded a few times. V and J are TRBV20-1 and TRBJ2-7, with D possibly being TRBD1 (5 bases). The CDR3 totals 18 residues. V gave up 2 bases and J gave up 0 bases, with 23 bases separating them. Per germline, CDR1 DFQATT and CDR2 SNEGSKA (reference sequence). The CDR3 bases are TGCAGTGCTAGACGCAGGGTTTTCAAAAACAAGAGCTCCTACGAGCAGTACTTC. Its protein is CSARRRVFKNKSSYEQYF.

This rearrangement joins TRBV25-1 to TRBJ1-1; no firm D call. Trimming shortened V by 3 bases and J by 0 bases, and 11 bases separated the two germline ends. Germline CDR1 MGHDK, CDR2 SYGVNS. The CDR3 extends over 15 amino acids. The CDR3 reads CASSEAGDMNTEAFF. The CDR3 nucleotides are TGTGCCAGCAGTGAGGCAGGTGATATGAACACTGAAGCTTTCTTT.

This chain links TRBV29-1 with TRBJ1-5; D not certain. Germline V gene lookup returns CDR1 SQVTM and CDR2 ANQGSEA. Trimming took 3 bases from V and 4 from J, leaving 10 bases between them. The CDR3 extends over 13 amino acids. This CDR3 reads CSVEVAENQPQHF. The CDR3 DNA is TGCAGCGTTGAGGTGGCAGAGAATCAGCCCCAGCATTTT.

The rearrangement joins TRBV27 to TRBJ1-3, with 7 bases lining up with TRBD1. With V trimmed by 6 bases and J by 4 bases, 15 bases remained unmatched. The CDR3 is made up of 17 amino acids. CDR1 and CDR2 from the germline V gene are MNHEY and SMNVEV (reference sequence). In nucleotides, the CDR3 is TGTGCCAGCAGCCTAAGACGGACAGGCTTGGACGGAAACACCATATATTTT. This translates into CASSLRRTGLDGNTIYF.

The V call is TRBV6-2 or TRBV6-3, the J call TRBJ2-1; a possible D gene is TRBD2 (6 bases). The length of the CDR3 is 13 residues. In germline, CDR1 is MNHEY, CDR2 SVGEGT. Trimming removed 8 bases from V and 7 bases from J, with 15 bases in between. This CDR3 reads CASRDLQVNEQFF. The CDR3, as DNA: TGTGCCAGCCGGGACTTACAAGTTAATGAGCAGTTCTTC.

This clonotype was detected many times. The V call is TRBV6-2 or TRBV6-3, the J call TRBJ1-4, with 8 bases that match TRBD1. The ends lost 5 bases at V and 7 bases at J; junction bases unmatched: 9. Germline loops: CDR1 MNHEY, CDR2 SVGEGT. This CDR3 has 15 amino acids. The CDR3 reads CASSDGQGVSEKLFF. The CDR3 bases are TGTGCCAGCAGTGACGGACAGGGAGTTTCTGAAAAACTGTTTTTT.

Notes on this clonotype: Sequence at one end of the junction differs from germline and may be a read error. This chain joins TRBV7-2 and TRBJ2-3, with D possibly matching TRBD1 (6 bases). CDR1 is SGHTA and CDR2 is FQGNSA in the germline V gene. CDR3 length equals 15 residues. Written as DNA, the CDR3 is TGTGCCGGCAGCCTCGACAGGACTAGCACAGATACGCAGTATTTT. Translating it yields CAGSLDRTSTDTQYF.

This clonotype came up a few times. One junction end disagrees with the germline gene, perhaps due to a read error. V gene TRBV12-3 or TRBV12-4 combines with J gene TRBJ1-1; maybe TRBD1 (5 bases). This CDR3 is built from 15 residues. The CDR3 nucleotides are TGTGCCAGTAGTTTAGTTTCTGGGGGAGGCACTGAAGCTTTCTTT. Translating it yields CASSLVSGGGTEAFF.

The table lists this clonotype with a few counts. This rearrangement joins TRBV13 to TRBJ1-4, with D maybe TRBD1 (5 bases). The CDR3 length is 16 residues. Germline CDR1 PRHDT, CDR2 FYEKMQ (reference sequence). The V end was cut by 0 bases, the J end by 8 bases, with 16 bases between. The CDR3 reads CASSLGTQVSQEKLFF. The DNA of the CDR3 is TGTGCCAGCAGCTTAGGCACACAGGTCTCCCAGGAAAAACTGTTTTTT.

The chain has TRBV12-3 or TRBV12-4 and TRBJ1-5; the D gene is possibly TRBD1 (5 bases). CDR3 length equals 15 residues. V dropped 8 bases and J dropped 0 bases, with 14 bases sitting between them. The CDR3 loop reads CASQPRGYSNQPQHF. The CDR3 nucleotides are TGTGCCAGCCAGCCCCGGGGGTATAGCAATCAGCCCCAGCATTTT.

The chain joins TRBV4-3 to TRBJ2-5; D gene uncertain. CDR1 and CDR2 (germline): LGHNA, YSLEER. CDR3 length: 14 residues. The V and J ends lost 0 bases and 5 bases respectively, with 10 bases between them. The CDR3 nucleotides read TGCGCCAGCAGCCAAGATGGGGTCCCCGAGACCCAGTACTTC. This translates into CASSQDGVPETQYF.

This clonotype was observed at least ten times. The chain has TRBV5-1 and TRBJ2-1; D might be TRBD2 (5 bases). The V and J ends lost 4 bases and 8 bases respectively, with 10 bases between them. Germline lookup yields CDR1 SGHRS and CDR2 YFSETQ. CDR3 length: 12 residues. CDR3 nucleotide sequence: TGCGCCAGCAGCCCCCTGGGAGATGAGCAGTTCTTC. Its translation: CASSPLGDEQFF. Complete variable domain (other parts from reference TRBV5-1 and TRBJ2-1): KAGVTQTPRYLIKTRGQQVTLSCSPISGHRSVSWYQQTPGQGLQFLFEYFSETQRNKGNFPGRFSGRQFSNSRSEMNVSTLELGDSALYLCASSPLGDEQFFGPGTRLTVL.

The chain uses TRBV7-2 and TRBJ2-7; D is ambiguous. From germline, CDR1 is SGHTA and CDR2 FQGNSA. The CDR3 spans 13 residues. Deletions cut 4 bases from V and 3 bases from J, with 10 bases between. The CDR3 here is CASSSSTSYEQYF. CDR3 in DNA: TGTGCCAGCAGCTCATCCACCAGCTACGAGCAGTACTTC.

This clonotype was seen a few times. CDR3 region: CSARDPQYHQETQYF. In DNA form, the CDR3 reads TGCAGTGCTAGAGACCCACAGTACCACCAAGAGACCCAGTACTTC. This chain joins TRBV20-1 and TRBJ2-5; D not certain. V was trimmed by 0 bases and J by 0 bases, leaving 11 bases between them. The germline gives CDR1 DFQATT, CDR2 SNEGSKA (reference sequence). The CDR3 runs to 15 residues.

V usage is TRBV20-1 and J usage is TRBJ1-1; 9 bases fit TRBD1. CDR1 is DFQATT and CDR2 is SNEGSKA in the germline V gene (reference sequence). With 5 bases clipped from V and 6 bases from J, the junction kept 13 bases outside the gene matches. This CDR3 spans 15 amino acids. The CDR3, as DNA: TGCAGTGCTTGGCCGGGACAGGGAGAGGCGTCTGAAGCTTTCTTT. This translates into CSAWPGQGEASEAFF.

The genes are TRBV6-5 and TRBJ1-2; D not resolved. V shed 0 bases and J shed 3 bases, with 11 bases lying between them. CDR1 MNHEY and CDR2 SVGAGI come from the germline V gene. The CDR3 extends over 15 amino acids. CDR3 protein: CASSYSGRVDYGYTF. The CDR3 DNA reads as TGTGCCAGCAGTTACTCGGGTAGGGTGGACTATGGCTACACCTTC.

Only one count was recorded for this clonotype. J is TRBJ2-1 and V is TRBV6-6; possible D gene TRBD2, 6 bases. The CDR3 extends over 12 amino acids. Germline assignment: CDR1 MNHNY and CDR2 SVGAGI (reference sequence). Trimming stripped 5 bases from V and 13 bases from J, with 15 bases between. Here the CDR3 reads CASSHQRETQFF. CDR3 in DNA: TGTGCCAGCAGTCATCAACGGGAGACCCAGTTCTTC.

The V gene is TRBV7-3, the J gene TRBJ1-1; maybe TRBD1 (5 bases). In germline, CDR1 is SGHTA, CDR2 FQGTGA. CDR3 length: 15 amino acids. Trimming cost V 1 base and J 4 bases, with 13 bases left between them. The CDR3 DNA follows: TGTGCCAGCAGCTTAATGGGGGGGGACTTCACTGAAGCTTTCTTT. Amino acid sequence: CASSLMGGDFTEAFF.

Only a few counts were recorded for this clonotype. The J gene is TRBJ2-4, the V gene TRBV28; 10 bases match TRBD1. The end of the DNA aligns better with TRBJ2-7, so the J call may be wrong. The CDR3 is 15 amino acids. Germline V CDR1 and CDR2: MDHEN, SYDVKM. The DNA for the CDR3 is TGTGCCAGCACCCTGTGGGACAGGGGTATCGACGAGCAGTACTTC. Its translation is CASTLWDRGIDEQYF.

The V call is TRBV20-1, the J call TRBJ1-2, with D uncertain. The germline CDR1 and CDR2 sequences are DFQATT and SNEGSKA (reference sequence). The CDR3 totals 12 residues. Trimming removed 5 bases at V and 1 base at J, with 8 bases between. In DNA, the CDR3 is TGCAGTGCTCAAAACAATAACTATGGCTACACCTTC. This codes for CSAQNNNYGYTF.

About this clonotype: Compared with germline, one end of the junction differs, possibly owing to a read error. The rearrangement uses TRBV27 and TRBJ2-3; D unclear. The CDR3 spans 15 residues. The germline V gene has CDR1 MNHEY and CDR2 SMNVEV (reference sequence). The DNA for the CDR3 is TGTACCAGCAGTCCCCTTCAAACTAGCACAGATACGCAGTATTTT. This gives the protein CTSSPLQTSTDTQYF.

The CDR3 DNA reads TGTGCCAGCACCACGGGAGGGAGCTCCTATAATTCACCCCTCCACTTT. Protein sequence: CASTTGGSSYNSPLHF. The rearrangement links TRBV12-3 or TRBV12-4 to TRBJ1-6, with D unresolved. Trimming removed 7 bases from V and 0 bases from J, with 13 bases in between. The CDR3 has 16 amino acids.

CDR3 region: CASSPRSGSTEAFF. The CDR3 DNA follows: TGTGCCAGCAGCCCTCGGTCAGGGAGCACTGAAGCTTTCTTT. The chain has TRBV3-1 and TRBJ1-1, with D tentatively TRBD1 (5 bases). The germline V and J ends were trimmed by 4 bases and 4 bases, with 13 bases remaining between them. This CDR3 comprises 14 residues. Per the germline V gene, CDR1 is LGHDT and CDR2 is YNNKEL (reference sequence).

This clonotype occurred a few times. The chain joins TRBV20-1 to TRBJ2-3; D may be TRBD1 or TRBD2 (6 bases each). V was trimmed by 5 bases and J by 4 bases, leaving 19 bases between them. The CDR3 has 15 residues. Germline V gene sequence: CDR1 DFQATT, CDR2 SNEGSKA (reference sequence). The CDR3 loop is CSASKDGGQADTQYF. CDR3 bases: TGCAGTGCTTCTAAAGATGGGGGGCAAGCAGATACGCAGTATTTT.

The chain joins TRBV9 to TRBJ1-1; the D is unclear. Per germline, CDR1 SGDLS and CDR2 YYNGEE. The CDR3 extends over 15 amino acids. Between the trimmed V and J ends, which lost 0 bases and 3 bases, there was a span of 12 bases. This chain's CDR3 is CASSVDPGWDTEAFF. DNA for the CDR3: TGTGCCAGCAGCGTAGACCCGGGTTGGGACACTGAAGCTTTCTTT.

This clonotype has a handful of counts. The chain is built from TRBV4-3 and TRBJ2-4, with 7 positions matching TRBD1. The germline V gene encodes CDR1 LGHNA and CDR2 YSLEER. The CDR3 has 14 residues. Trimming cost V 0 bases and J 15 bases; bases outside gene matches: 11. The CDR3 here is CASSQEGSDRERYF. The DNA of the CDR3 is TGCGCCAGCAGCCAAGAAGGGTCAGACAGGGAAAGGTACTTC.

The chain has TRBV20-1 and TRBJ2-1; D perhaps matches TRBD2 (5 bases). This CDR3 has 14 amino acids. Deletions cut 3 bases from V and 8 bases from J, with 17 bases between. The germline V gene has CDR1 DFQATT and CDR2 SNEGSKA (reference sequence). CDR3 loop: CSARGLEGGYEQFF. Here the CDR3 DNA reads TGCAGTGCTAGGGGCCTCGAGGGTGGATATGAGCAGTTCTTC.

This clonotype was counted only a few times. The J gene is TRBJ1-5, the V gene TRBV29-1; the D is unclear. V was shortened by 4 bases and J by 0 bases, with 13 bases between the two germline ends. The CDR3 extends over 15 amino acids. Looked up from germline, CDR1 is SQVTM and CDR2 is ANQGSEA. CDR3 bases: TGCAGCGTTGGGACCGGGCAGGATAGCAATCAGCCCCAGCATTTT. Amino acids: CSVGTGQDSNQPQHF.

Worth noting for this clonotype: An end of the junction does not agree with germline; a read error may underlie this. The V call is TRBV6-5, the J call TRBJ2-4; D might be TRBD1 or TRBD2, each matching 6 bases. The end of the DNA aligns better with TRBJ2-5, so the J call may be wrong. CDR3 size: 17 residues. Germline V gene sequence: CDR1 MNHEY, CDR2 SVGAGI. CDR3 in amino acids: CASGYRESGEHQETQYF. In nucleotides, the CDR3 is TGTGCCAGCGGTTACAGGGAGTCGGGGGAACACCAAGAGACCCAGTACTTC.

The gene calls are TRBV7-2 and TRBJ1-4, with 10 bases matching TRBD1. Germline V gene lookup returns CDR1 SGHTA and CDR2 FQGNSA. This CDR3 region has 17 residues. The junction had 7 bases not matched to a gene; V was cut back by 6 bases and J by 0 bases. The CDR3 nucleotides read TGTGCCAGCAGTCCCGGGACAGGGGATCCAACTAATGAAAAACTGTTTTTT. Its translation: CASSPGTGDPTNEKLFF.